This T cell receptor (beta chain) was sequenced in a study of technical replicates of blood from several donors (dated by TCRdb to the late 2010s). To prepare the library, the immunoSEQ multiplex PCR assay was applied. TCRdb re-hosts the immuneACCESS table, in-frame sequences only. Its copies lack some clones; in the studies checked, an unresolved V gene accounts for under half of them, and the cause for the rest is not known. For this sample there are roughly 90,000 clones; 96% appear just once. In total, the top ten clones hold approximately 0.35% of the sample. Concerning this clone itself: Its antigen is unknown. No base-level quality is on record; no much larger clone is a single base apart.

Sequences MDHEN (CDR1) and SYDVKM (CDR2) are obtained from the germline V gene. Including the terminal cysteine and phenylalanine, the CDR3 comprises 16 residues. Only the CDR3 part of the read is kept: 48 bases, read in frame from the first base. Clipping removes 6 bases from V and 5 bases from J, with 10 as the unmatched junction base count. Sequencing was performed on T cells isolated from PBMCs. This sequence uses TRBV28 and TRBJ2-5; 12 middle bases align to TRBD2. This clonotype was sampled from a human donor in good health. The sequence in DNA is TGTGCCAGCAGAGCCCTAGCGGGAGGGCCTACGGAGACCCAGTACTTC. Translated, it gives CASRALAGGPTETQYF.